This note documents a single T cell receptor (beta chain) sequence. In the PCR, 60 Vbeta and 13 Jbeta primers were used. Generated by immunoSEQ multiplex PCR, the TCRdb table keeps only in-frame clones and is missing some. The profile shows 97,000 or so clones, more than 70% of them singletons. This sample was taken from a study of cytomegalovirus exposure and HLA in healthy donors. Looked up from germline, CDR1 is LNHDA and CDR2 is SQIVND (reference sequence). The CDR3 totals 15 residues. Likely unrecorded immune exposures existed in these nominally healthy donors. The specimen was PBMCs. This clonotype was obtained from a male donor in good health and CMV-seropositive. The chain uses TRBV19 and TRBJ2-5; a possible D gene is TRBD1 (6 bases). The DNA end is more similar to TRBJ2-7, so the J call may be wrong. The CDR3 nucleotides read TGTGCCAGTAGTACCCTATCCAGGGGACGACACGAGCAGTACTTC. Its protein is CASSTLSRGRHEQYF.